The 24 T cell receptor beta chains presented below share a single source sample, sequenced in a study of shared clonotypes between healthy human individuals. The repertoire was sequenced with immunoSEQ multiplex PCR; TCRdb's copy has only in-frame clones and lacks some. The table records approximately 2,000,000 clones, under 95% of them present only once. Specimen: naive CD4+ T cells from PBMCs. Stated subset: CD45RA+ positively selected. The receptor set was obtained from a man between 18 and 35 years old in good health. Some clones in this sample may be carry-over from other donors' samples.

The rearrangement uses TRBV6-5 and TRBJ1-2; maybe TRBD1 (6 bases). CDR1 MNHEY and CDR2 SVGAGI come from the germline V gene. This CDR3 region has 12 residues. CDR3 nucleotides: TGTGGTACGAAGACGGGGGCCCATGGCTACACCTTC. Protein sequence: CGTKTGAHGYTF.

The CDR3 DNA is TGTGCCAGCAGCTTGGTCGGAGCACAACTAATCTACGAGCAGTACTTC. This gives the protein CASSLVGAQLIYEQYF. This sequence joins TRBV5-6 and TRBJ2-7, with D uncertain. V was pared by 0 bases and J by 3 bases, with 16 bases between. CDR1 is SGHDT, CDR2 YYEEEE, per germline. This CDR3 has 16 residues.

Remarks on this clone: This specimen includes other DNA sequences encoding the same CDR3. The rearrangement links TRBV9 to TRBJ1-5; the D gene is possibly TRBD1 (5 bases). Germline V gene sequence: CDR1 SGDLS, CDR2 YYNGEE. The CDR3 has 15 amino acids. V was cut by 4 bases and J by 0 bases, with 11 bases left in between. In DNA form, the CDR3 reads TGTGCCAGCAGCCCGGGACCCAATAGCAATCAGCCCCAGCATTTT. The encoded protein is CASSPGPNSNQPQHF.

This clone was recorded only once. This sequence joins TRBV18 and TRBJ1-5; D is perhaps TRBD1 (6 bases). Trimming removed 6 bases at V and 3 bases at J, with 9 bases between. The CDR3 spans 13 residues. Per the germline V gene, CDR1 is KGHSH and CDR2 is LQKENI. CDR3: CASSRGANQPQHF. The CDR3 nucleotides are TGTGCCAGCTCCAGGGGAGCCAATCAGCCCCAGCATTTT. Complete variable domain (other parts from reference TRBV18 and TRBJ1-5): NAGVMQNPRHLVRRRGQEARLRCSPMKGHSHVYWYRQLPEEGLKFMVYLQKENIIDESGMPKERFSAEFPKEGPSILRIQQVVRGDSAAYFCASSRGANQPQHFGDGTRLSIL.

V and J are TRBV7-9 and TRBJ2-5; no reliable D call. This CDR3 contains 14 residues. Trimming pared 2 bases from V and 1 base from J, leaving 8 bases between. The germline V gene encodes CDR1 SEHNR and CDR2 FQNEAQ (reference sequence). CDR3 region: CASSLLLSQETQYF. As DNA, the CDR3 is TGTGCCAGCAGCTTACTGTTGTCCCAAGAGACCCAGTACTTC. The full variable domain, completed using reference TRBV7-9 and TRBJ2-5, is DTGVSQNPRHKITKRGQNVTFRCDPISEHNRLYWYRQTLGQGPEFLTYFQNEAQLEKSRLLSDRFSAERPKGSFSTLEIQRTEQGDSAMYLCASSLLLSQETQYFGPGTRLLVL.

The table lists this clone with a count of one. The chain carries TRBV6-4 and TRBJ1-2; TRBD1 aligns across 8 bases. The CDR3 sequence is 15 residues long. Germline assignment: CDR1 MRHNA and CDR2 SNTAGT. The trim removed 8 bases at V and 1 base at J, leaving 9 bases unmatched. CDR3 sequence reads: CASRKQGVGNYGYTF. The DNA for the CDR3 is TGTGCCAGCCGCAAACAGGGGGTGGGTAACTATGGCTACACCTTC.

V usage is TRBV5-4 and J usage is TRBJ2-7, with 9 nucleotides matching TRBD1. The CDR3 covers 15 residues. The V gene's germline CDR1 is SGHNT and CDR2 YYREEE (reference sequence). Losses at the gene ends were 0 bases for V and 7 bases for J; bases not matched to a gene: 8. The CDR3 DNA reads TGTGCCAGCAGCTTGGGGGGACAGGGTCCTGAAGAGCAGTACTTC. Encoded protein: CASSLGGQGPEEQYF.

V usage is TRBV19 and J usage is TRBJ1-2, with a possible D match to TRBD1 (6 bases). The V gene lost 2 bases and the J gene lost 4 bases, with 20 bases spanning the gap. The CDR3 loop spans 17 amino acids. Germline-derived CDR1 and CDR2 are LNHDA and SQIVND (reference sequence). The DNA of the CDR3 is TGTGCCAGTAGTATAAGAAAGGGGGTTCGGGACACCTATGGCTACACCTTC. Amino acids: CASSIRKGVRDTYGYTF.

The genes are TRBV4-1 and TRBJ1-1, with 8 bases fitting TRBD1. Germline V gene sequence: CDR1 MGHRA, CDR2 YSYEKL. J gave up 6 bases and V 2 bases, and 11 bases lay outside the gene matches. The CDR3 totals 16 residues. The CDR3 protein is CASSQTFRDRSPEAFF. The CDR3 coding sequence is TGCGCCAGCAGCCAAACGTTCCGGGACAGGTCGCCTGAAGCTTTCTTT.

The V and J genes are TRBV5-5 and TRBJ2-3; no clear D gene. The germline V and J ends were trimmed by 1 base and 2 bases, with 14 bases remaining between them. Germline assignment: CDR1 SGHKS and CDR2 YYEKEE (reference sequence). The length of the CDR3 is 16 residues. CDR3 sequence reads: CASSLNFGADTDTQYF. CDR3 DNA sequence: TGTGCCAGCAGCTTGAATTTTGGCGCTGACACAGATACGCAGTATTTT.

This clone was observed a single time. This chain links TRBV28 with TRBJ2-7; no reliable D call. Trimming cost V 3 bases and J 2 bases, with 11 bases left between them. This CDR3 region has 14 residues. Germline CDR1 and CDR2: MDHEN and SYDVKM. CDR3 amino acids: CASSFHAGPYEQYF. DNA of the CDR3: TGTGCCAGCAGTTTTCACGCAGGACCCTACGAGCAGTACTTC.

This clone was observed a handful of times. The chain has TRBV28 and TRBJ1-2; D gene ambiguous. V dropped 3 bases and J dropped 7 bases, with 9 bases sitting between them. Germline-derived CDR1 and CDR2 are MDHEN and SYDVKM. The CDR3 contains 12 residues. Here the CDR3 DNA reads TGTGCCAGCAGTTTTGGGGAGGGTGGCTACACCTTC. Protein: CASSFGEGGYTF.

V gene TRBV21-1 combines with J gene TRBJ2-7; the table calls TRBD1, which could not be checked here. TRBV21-1 is recorded as a pseudogene. This CDR3 is 12 amino acids long. The CDR3 region has the DNA TGTGCCAGCAGCAAAGTCTCACAGGGTCAGTACTTC. Translating gives CASSKVSQGQYF.

The chain joins TRBV14 to TRBJ2-1; D not certain. Germline CDR1 and CDR2: SGHDN and FVKESK. This CDR3 region has 15 residues. Trimming shortened V by 1 base and J by 7 bases, and 14 bases separated the two germline ends. In DNA form, the CDR3 reads TGTGCCAGCAGCCAAGCTCTACCTAGGAATAATGAGCAGTTCTTC. It is translated as CASSQALPRNNEQFF.

This rearrangement joins TRBV28 to TRBJ2-5; the D is unclear. The V end was cut by 8 bases, the J end by 1 base, with 14 bases between. The CDR3 has 14 residues. Germline V lookup: CDR1 MDHEN, CDR2 SYDVKM. The CDR3 loop reads CASGPPGSQETQYF. Here the CDR3 DNA reads TGTGCCAGCGGTCCCCCCGGATCCCAAGAGACCCAGTACTTC.

DNA for the CDR3: TGTGCCAGCAGCGGGCCGGGACCCAATCAGCCCCAGCATTTT. It specifies CASSGPGPNQPQHF. The chain employs TRBV7-9 and TRBJ1-5; TRBD1 might be the D (5 bases). The CDR3 contains 14 residues. V lost 5 bases to trimming and J lost 3 bases, with 11 bases between them. CDR1 is SEHNR, CDR2 FQNEAQ, per germline (reference sequence).

The table lists this clone with a count of one. The rearrangement links TRBV7-6 to TRBJ2-1, with TRBD2 identical over 7 bases. The CDR3 loop spans 15 amino acids. The germline CDR1 and CDR2 sequences are SGHVS and FNYEAQ. Trimming cost V 2 bases and J 8 bases; bases outside gene matches: 9. The CDR3 DNA sequence: TGTGCCAGCAGCTTACGGGGGGTCGAGTTTTATGAGCAGTTCTTC. It yields the protein CASSLRGVEFYEQFF.

The chain combines TRBV11-3 with TRBJ1-5, with D maybe TRBD1 (5 bases). The ends were cut back, 0 bases at V and 1 base at J, with 19 bases in the middle. The CDR3 has 19 amino acids. Germline V gene sequence: CDR1 SGHNT, CDR2 YENEEA. The CDR3 sequence: CASSLDPKREGWSNQPQHF. As DNA, the CDR3 is TGTGCCAGCAGCTTAGACCCCAAAAGGGAGGGGTGGAGCAATCAGCCCCAGCATTTT.

This clone was detected once. Additional DNA sequences in this sample encode the identical CDR3. J is TRBJ2-3 and V is TRBV18, with TRBD1 identical over 9 bases. V gave up 6 bases and J gave up 5 bases; unmatched junction bases: 9. Looked up from germline, CDR1 is KGHSH and CDR2 is LQKENI. The CDR3 spans 15 residues. CDR3 in DNA: TGTGCCAGCTCCCCGGGACAGGGAGCGGGAGATACGCAGTATTTT. It codes for CASSPGQGAGDTQYF.

About this clone itself: The same CDR3 arises from other DNA sequences in this sample as well. The chain employs TRBV18 and TRBJ2-5, with unresolved D. The germline V and J ends were trimmed by 3 bases and 0 bases, with 5 bases remaining between them. Germline V gene sequence: CDR1 KGHSH, CDR2 LQKENI. The CDR3 has 13 residues. The CDR3 reads CASSPTHQETQYF. Written as DNA, the CDR3 is TGTGCCAGCTCACCCACACACCAAGAGACCCAGTACTTC.

J is TRBJ2-5 and V is TRBV27; 7 bases map to TRBD1. The junction had 5 bases not matched to a gene; V was cut back by 7 bases and J by 3 bases. The CDR3 runs to 13 residues. Germline V gene sequence: CDR1 MNHEY, CDR2 SMNVEV (reference sequence). CDR3 region: CASTTRGKETQYF. CDR3 sequence (DNA): TGTGCCAGCACCACCAGGGGGAAAGAGACCCAGTACTTC.

The CDR3 nucleotides are TGTGCCAGCAGTTTATGGGACAGTAGGGAAAAACTGTTTTTT. It specifies CASSLWDSREKLFF. The chain carries TRBV28 and TRBJ1-4; the D gene is possibly TRBD1 (6 bases). The V gene lost 0 bases and the J gene lost 8 bases, with 10 bases spanning the gap. The CDR3 runs to 14 residues. Germline CDR1 is MDHEN and CDR2 is SYDVKM.

Only one count was recorded for this clone. The chain uses TRBV19 and TRBJ2-7; 7 bases are shared with TRBD1. Germline CDR1 is LNHDA and CDR2 is SQIVND (reference sequence). V lost 3 bases and J lost 3; bases outside the gene matches: 8. The CDR3 is 15 residues long. Here the CDR3 reads CASSMGATGDYEQYF. CDR3 sequence (DNA): TGTGCCAGTAGTATGGGGGCCACAGGGGACTACGAGCAGTACTTC.

The chain joins TRBV29-1 to TRBJ2-3; 9 nucleotides line up with TRBD2. Germline CDR1 is SQVTM and CDR2 is ANQGSEA. The V segment lost 0 bases and the J segment 8 bases; nucleotides outside the gene matches: 12. The CDR3 is 16 residues long. CDR3 in DNA: TGCAGCGTTGAAGATCAGGTTAGCGGGAGCCCGAGTACGCAGTATTTT. It specifies CSVEDQVSGSPSTQYF.